The clone carrying this T cell receptor (beta chain) has more than one count but fewer than ten. Its specificity is not known. This sample was taken from a study of response to subunit inactivated influenza vaccine. Study findings and constraints: Each seasonal flu vaccination may recruit only limited new T cells, authors suggested.

This CDR3 is built from 17 residues. Trimming took off 0 bases at V and 3 bases at J, with 16 bases between the two ends. Germline V gene sequence: CDR1 SEHNR, CDR2 FQNEAQ (reference sequence). TCRdb independently ran MiXCR on the RT-PCR reads; one entry per CDR3 protein. Of about 170,000 distinct CDR3 sequences in the sample, approximately 12% were seen once. This same sample was also taken into another study, of T cells expressing NK-cell markers. According to that study: Generation of TCR beta cDNA was performed by 5'RACE template switching incorporating UMIs. Several experiments confined sorting to alpha-beta TCR T cells with an anti-gamma-delta TCR antibody. NKG2C+ dominant clonotype frequencies in 6 or 7 donors were roughly 1.0-7.5% of CD8+ T cells.

This receptor was identified in a man aged 50 to 60 who received an inactivated influenza vaccine. The chain is built from TRBV7-9 and TRBJ2-3; a weak D match, TRBD2 (5 bases). The source material was CD8+ T cells sorted from PBMCs, sampled about 11 days after vaccination. The CDR3 sequence is CASSLAGVGMSTDTQYF. The CDR3 coding sequence is TGTGCCAGCAGCTTAGCCGGGGTCGGGATGTCGACAGATACGCAGTATTTT.